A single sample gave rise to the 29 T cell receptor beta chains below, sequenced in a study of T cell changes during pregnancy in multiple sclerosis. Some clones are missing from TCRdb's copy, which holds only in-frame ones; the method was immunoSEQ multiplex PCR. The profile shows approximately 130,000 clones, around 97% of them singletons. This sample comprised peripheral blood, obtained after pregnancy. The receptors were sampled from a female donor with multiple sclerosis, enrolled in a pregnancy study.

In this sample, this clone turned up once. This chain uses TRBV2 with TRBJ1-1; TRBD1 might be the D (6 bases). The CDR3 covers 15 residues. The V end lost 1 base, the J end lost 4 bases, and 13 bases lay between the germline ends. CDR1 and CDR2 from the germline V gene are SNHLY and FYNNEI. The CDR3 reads CASSEEAGAGTEAFF. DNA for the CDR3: TGTGCCAGCAGTGAAGAAGCGGGGGCGGGCACTGAAGCTTTCTTT.

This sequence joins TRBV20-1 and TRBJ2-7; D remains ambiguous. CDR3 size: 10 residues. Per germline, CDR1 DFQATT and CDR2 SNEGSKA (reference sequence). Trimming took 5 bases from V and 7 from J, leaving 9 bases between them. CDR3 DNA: TGCAGTGCTTACTTACGGGAGCAGTACTTC. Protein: CSAYLREQYF.

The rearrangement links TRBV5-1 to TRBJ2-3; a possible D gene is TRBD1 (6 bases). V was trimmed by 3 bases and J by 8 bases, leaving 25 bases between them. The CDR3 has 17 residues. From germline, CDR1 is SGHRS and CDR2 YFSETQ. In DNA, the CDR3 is TGCGCCAGCAGCTCCTACCCGACAGACAGGTCCTCAGGTACGCAGTATTTT. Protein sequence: CASSSYPTDRSSGTQYF.

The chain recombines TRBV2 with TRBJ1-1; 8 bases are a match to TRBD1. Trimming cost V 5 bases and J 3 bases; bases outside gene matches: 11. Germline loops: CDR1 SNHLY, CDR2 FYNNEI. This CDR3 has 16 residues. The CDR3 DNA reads TGTGCCAGCAGTTCTCCCGGACAGGGCAGGGACACTGAAGCTTTCTTT. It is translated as CASSSPGQGRDTEAFF.

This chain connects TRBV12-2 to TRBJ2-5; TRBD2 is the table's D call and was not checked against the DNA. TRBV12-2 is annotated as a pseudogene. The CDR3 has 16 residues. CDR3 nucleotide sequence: TGTGCAAGTCGCTTAGCGCTAGCGGGAGATGGGGAGACCCAGTACTTC. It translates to CASRLALAGDGETQYF.

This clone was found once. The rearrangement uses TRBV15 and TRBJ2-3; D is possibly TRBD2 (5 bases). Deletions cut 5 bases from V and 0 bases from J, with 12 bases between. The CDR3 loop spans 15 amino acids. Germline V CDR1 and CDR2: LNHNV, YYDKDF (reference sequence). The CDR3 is CATSGGERSTDTQYF. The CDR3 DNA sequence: TGTGCCACCAGCGGAGGAGAGCGGAGCACAGATACGCAGTATTTT.

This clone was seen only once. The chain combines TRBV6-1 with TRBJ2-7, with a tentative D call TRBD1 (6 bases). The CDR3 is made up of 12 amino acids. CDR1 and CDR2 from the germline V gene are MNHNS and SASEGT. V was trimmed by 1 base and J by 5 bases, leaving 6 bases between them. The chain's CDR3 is CASSEGGHEQYF. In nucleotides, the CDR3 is TGTGCCAGCAGTGAAGGGGGGCACGAGCAGTACTTC.

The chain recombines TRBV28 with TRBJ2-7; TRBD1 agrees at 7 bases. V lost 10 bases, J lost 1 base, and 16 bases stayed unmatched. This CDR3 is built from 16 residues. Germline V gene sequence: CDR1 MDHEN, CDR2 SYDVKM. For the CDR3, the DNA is TGTGCCACTTACGCCCCTGACAGGGTGGCGTCCTACGAGCAGTACTTC. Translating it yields CATYAPDRVASYEQYF.

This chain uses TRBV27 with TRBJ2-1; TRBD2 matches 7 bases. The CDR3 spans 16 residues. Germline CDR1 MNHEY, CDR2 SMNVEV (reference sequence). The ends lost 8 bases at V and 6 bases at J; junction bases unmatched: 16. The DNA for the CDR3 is TGTGCCAGCGGGCTTACGACTAGCCGAGGGGTCAATGAGCAGTTCTTC. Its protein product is CASGLTTSRGVNEQFF.

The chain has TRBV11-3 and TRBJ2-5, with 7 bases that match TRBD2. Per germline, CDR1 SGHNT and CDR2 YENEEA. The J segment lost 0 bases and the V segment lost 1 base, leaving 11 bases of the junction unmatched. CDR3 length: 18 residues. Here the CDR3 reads CASSLGIRAGDDQETQYF. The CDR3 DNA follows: TGTGCCAGCAGCTTAGGGATCCGCGCGGGGGACGACCAAGAGACCCAGTACTTC. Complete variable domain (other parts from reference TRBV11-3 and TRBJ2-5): EAGVVQSPRYKIIEKKQPVAFWCNPISGHNTLYWYLQNLGQGPELLIRYENEEAVDDSQLPKDRFSAERLKGVDSTLKIQPAELGDSAVYLCASSLGIRAGDDQETQYFGPGTRLLVL.

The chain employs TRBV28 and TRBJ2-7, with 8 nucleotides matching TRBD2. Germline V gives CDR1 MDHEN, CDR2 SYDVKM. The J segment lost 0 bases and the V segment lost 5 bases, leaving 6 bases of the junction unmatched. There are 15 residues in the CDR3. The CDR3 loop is CASSPGLGSSYEQYF. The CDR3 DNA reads TGTGCCAGCAGTCCGGGACTAGGGAGCTCCTACGAGCAGTACTTC.

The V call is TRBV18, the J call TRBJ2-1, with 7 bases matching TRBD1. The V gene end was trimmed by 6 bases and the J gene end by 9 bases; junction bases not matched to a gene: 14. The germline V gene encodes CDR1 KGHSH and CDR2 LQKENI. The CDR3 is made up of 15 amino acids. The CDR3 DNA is TGTGCCAGCTCGCCCGGGACAGACAATTCGGGTGAGCAGTTCTTC. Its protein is CASSPGTDNSGEQFF.

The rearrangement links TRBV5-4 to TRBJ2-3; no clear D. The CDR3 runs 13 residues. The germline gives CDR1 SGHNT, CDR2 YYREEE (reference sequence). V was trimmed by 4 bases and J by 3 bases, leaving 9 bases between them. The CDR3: CASSLPKTDTQYF. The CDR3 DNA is TGTGCCAGCAGCCTACCGAAAACAGATACGCAGTATTTT. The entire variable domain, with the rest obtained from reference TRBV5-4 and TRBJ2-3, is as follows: ETGVTQSPTHLIKTRGQQVTLRCSSQSGHNTVSWYQQALGQGPQFIFQYYREEENGRGNFPPRFSGLQFPNYSSELNVNALELDDSALYLCASSLPKTDTQYFGPGTRLTVL.

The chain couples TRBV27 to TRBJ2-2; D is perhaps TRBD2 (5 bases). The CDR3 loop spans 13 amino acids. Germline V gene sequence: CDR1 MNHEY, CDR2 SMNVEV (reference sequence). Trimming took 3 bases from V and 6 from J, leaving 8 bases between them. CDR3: CASSLSRAGELFF. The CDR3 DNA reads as TGTGCCAGCAGTTTGTCGAGGGCCGGGGAGCTGTTTTTT.

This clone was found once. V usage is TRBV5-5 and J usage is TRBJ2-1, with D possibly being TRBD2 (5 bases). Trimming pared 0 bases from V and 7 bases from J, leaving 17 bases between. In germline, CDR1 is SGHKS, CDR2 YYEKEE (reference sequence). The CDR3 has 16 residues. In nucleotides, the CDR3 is TGTGCCAGCAGCTTGGAGTCGAGCGGTAATTTGAATGAGCAGTTCTTC. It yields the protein CASSLESSGNLNEQFF.

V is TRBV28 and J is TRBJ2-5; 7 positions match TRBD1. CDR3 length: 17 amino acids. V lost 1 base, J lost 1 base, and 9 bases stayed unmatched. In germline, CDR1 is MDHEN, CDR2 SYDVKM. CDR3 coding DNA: TGTGCCAGCAGTTTATTGGGACAGCGGAGGTTCCAAGAGACCCAGTACTTC. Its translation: CASSLLGQRRFQETQYF.

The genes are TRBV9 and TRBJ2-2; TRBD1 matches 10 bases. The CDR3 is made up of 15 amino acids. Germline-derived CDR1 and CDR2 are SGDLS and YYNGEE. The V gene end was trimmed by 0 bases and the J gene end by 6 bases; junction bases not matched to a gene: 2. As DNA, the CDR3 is TGTGCCAGCAGCGTAGGCGACAGGGGGCCCGGGGAGCTGTTTTTT. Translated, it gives CASSVGDRGPGELFF.

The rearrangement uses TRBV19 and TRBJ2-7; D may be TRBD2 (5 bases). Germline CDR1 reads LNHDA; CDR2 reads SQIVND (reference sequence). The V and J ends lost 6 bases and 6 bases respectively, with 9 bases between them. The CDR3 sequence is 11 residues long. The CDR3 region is CASSGVGEQYF. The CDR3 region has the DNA TGTGCCAGTAGCGGGGTAGGCGAGCAGTACTTC. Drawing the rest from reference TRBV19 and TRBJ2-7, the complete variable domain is DGGITQSPKYLFRKEGQNVTLSCEQNLNHDAMYWYRQDPGQGLRLIYYSQIVNDFQKGDIAEGYSVSREKKESFPLTVTSAQKNPTAFYLCASSGVGEQYFGPGTRLTVT.

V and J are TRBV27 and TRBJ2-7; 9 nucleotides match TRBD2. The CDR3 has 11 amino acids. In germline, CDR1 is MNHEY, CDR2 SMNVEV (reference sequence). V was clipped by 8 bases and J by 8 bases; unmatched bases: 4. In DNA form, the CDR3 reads TGTGCCAGCCAACTAGCGGGCAAGCAGTACTTC. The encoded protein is CASQLAGKQYF.

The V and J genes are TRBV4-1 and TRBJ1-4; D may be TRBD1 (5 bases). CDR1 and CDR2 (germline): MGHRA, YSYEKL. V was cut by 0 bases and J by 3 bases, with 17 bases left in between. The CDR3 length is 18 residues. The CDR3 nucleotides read TGCGCCAGCAGCCAAGATCCAACCCGTGGGGGGTCTAATGAAAAACTGTTTTTT. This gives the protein CASSQDPTRGGSNEKLFF.

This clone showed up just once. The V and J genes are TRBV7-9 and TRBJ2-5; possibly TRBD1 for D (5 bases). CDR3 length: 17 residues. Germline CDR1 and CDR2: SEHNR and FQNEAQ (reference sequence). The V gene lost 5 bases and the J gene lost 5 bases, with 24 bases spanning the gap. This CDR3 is CASSKLPLGRAEETQYF. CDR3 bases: TGTGCCAGCAGCAAGCTCCCTTTGGGCAGGGCGGAGGAGACCCAGTACTTC.

The CDR3 loop is CASSYSGASGWLPEYF. Here the CDR3 DNA reads TGTGCCAGCAGTTACTCGGGGGCTAGCGGGTGGCTACCAGAGTACTTC. V gene TRBV6-5 combines with J gene TRBJ2-7; 8 bases map to TRBD2. The germline CDR1 and CDR2 sequences are MNHEY and SVGAGI. This CDR3 is built from 16 residues. J gave up 11 bases and V 0 bases, and 15 bases lay outside the gene matches.

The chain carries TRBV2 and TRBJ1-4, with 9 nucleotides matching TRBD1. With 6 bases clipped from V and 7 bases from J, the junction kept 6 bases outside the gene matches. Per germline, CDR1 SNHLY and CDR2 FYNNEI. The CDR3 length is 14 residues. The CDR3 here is CASRTGTGIEKLFF. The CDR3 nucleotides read TGTGCCAGCAGGACCGGGACAGGGATTGAAAAACTGTTTTTT.

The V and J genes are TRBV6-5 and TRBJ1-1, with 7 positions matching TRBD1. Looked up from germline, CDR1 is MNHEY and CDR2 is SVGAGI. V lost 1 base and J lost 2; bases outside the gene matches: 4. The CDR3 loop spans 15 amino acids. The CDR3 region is CASSYFAGGNTEAFF. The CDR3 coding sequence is TGTGCCAGCAGTTACTTTGCAGGGGGAAACACTGAAGCTTTCTTT.

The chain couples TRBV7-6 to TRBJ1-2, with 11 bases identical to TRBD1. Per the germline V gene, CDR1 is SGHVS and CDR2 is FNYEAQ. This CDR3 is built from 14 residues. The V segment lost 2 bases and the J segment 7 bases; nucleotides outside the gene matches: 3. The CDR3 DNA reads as TGTGCCAGCAGCTTACCGGGACAGGGGGGTGGCTACACCTTC. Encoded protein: CASSLPGQGGGYTF.

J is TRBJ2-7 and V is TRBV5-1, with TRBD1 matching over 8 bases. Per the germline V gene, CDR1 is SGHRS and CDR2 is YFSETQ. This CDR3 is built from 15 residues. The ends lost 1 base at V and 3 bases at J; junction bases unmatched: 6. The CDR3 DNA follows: TGCGCCAGCAGCTTGAACAACAGGGGGAGCTACGAGCAGTACTTC. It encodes CASSLNNRGSYEQYF.

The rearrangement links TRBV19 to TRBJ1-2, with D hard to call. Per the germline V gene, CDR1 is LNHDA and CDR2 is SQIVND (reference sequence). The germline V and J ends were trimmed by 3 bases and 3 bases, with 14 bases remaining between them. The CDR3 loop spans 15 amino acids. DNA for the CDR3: TGTGCCAGTAGTATTGGTCAGGTCCTACACTATGGCTACACCTTC. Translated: CASSIGQVLHYGYTF.

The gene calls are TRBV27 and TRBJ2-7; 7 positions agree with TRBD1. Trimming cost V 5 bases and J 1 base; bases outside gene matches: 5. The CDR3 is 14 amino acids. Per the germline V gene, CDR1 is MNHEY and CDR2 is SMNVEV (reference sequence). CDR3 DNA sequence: TGTGCCAGCAGTCACGCAGGGGGTTCCTACGAGCAGTACTTC. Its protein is CASSHAGGSYEQYF.

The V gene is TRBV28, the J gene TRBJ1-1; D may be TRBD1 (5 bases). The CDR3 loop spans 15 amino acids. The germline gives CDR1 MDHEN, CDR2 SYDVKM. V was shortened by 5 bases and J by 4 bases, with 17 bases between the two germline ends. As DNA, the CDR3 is TGTGCCAGCAGTCCCAAGTTGGGACTTGTCACTGAAGCTTTCTTT. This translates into CASSPKLGLVTEAFF.